The 3 T cell receptor beta chains below come from one sample, sequenced in a study of blood T cells in healthy people across ages. Sample-barcoded 5' priming and a J-beta primer mix drove a second PCR of 7 to 11 cycles. TCRdb used MiXCR to reprocess the 5' RACE reads, holding one entry per CDR3 protein. The top ten clones hold under 20% of a sample with about 570,000 distinct CDR3 sequences, approximately 27% of them seen once. Sequencing was performed on blood. These receptors were collected from a woman in her seventies in good health.

This sequence joins TRBV7-9 and TRBJ2-1, with a weak D call TRBD2 (6 bases). This CDR3 comprises 14 residues. Germline CDR1 is SEHNR and CDR2 is FQNEAQ (reference sequence). The V end lost 1 base, the J end lost 3 bases, and 7 bases lay between the germline ends. DNA for the CDR3: TGTGCCAGCAGCTTAGTTAGCGGCTACAATGAGCAGTTCTTC. Amino acids: CASSLVSGYNEQFF.

J is TRBJ2-7 and V is TRBV9, with D perhaps TRBD2 (5 bases). Gene TRBJ2-1 matches the end of the DNA better, so the J call may be wrong. This CDR3 has 17 residues. Germline loops: CDR1 SGDLS, CDR2 YYNGEE. CDR3 amino acids: CASNLKTELVGVGEQFF. The DNA for the CDR3 is TGTGCCAGCAACCTTAAAACGGAGCTAGTCGGGGTGGGGGAGCAGTTCTTC.

The rearrangement joins TRBV12-3 or TRBV12-4 to TRBJ2-5, with TRBD2 as a possible D gene (7 bases). This CDR3 is 14 amino acids long. Trimming took 3 bases from V and 7 from J, leaving 15 bases between them. CDR3 residues: CASSLSGGRRTQYF. In nucleotides, the CDR3 is TGTGCCAGCAGTTTGTCGGGGGGCCGAAGGACCCAGTACTTC.